This T cell receptor (beta chain) was recorded in a study of shared clonotypes between healthy human individuals (dated by TCRdb to about 2020). Study-level background: The cohort included three men and a couple of women between 18 and 49 years of age. To estimate repertoire size and how much clonotypes are shared between individuals, the study performed deep sequencing of blood TCR repertoires from five healthy adults. For each donor, CD4 naive and CD4 memory were each given three plates, CD8 naive was given two plates, and CD8 memory was given one plate. Each donor's leukapheresis produced roughly between roughly 0.85 and 10 billion PBMCs. To increase sequencing depth and limit assay-specific biases, TCR repertoire library preparation and sequencing were carried out by different laboratories using diverse techniques.

Trimmed from V: 7 bases; trimmed from J: 8 bases; junction bases lacking a gene match: 12. The CDR3, cysteine through phenylalanine, is 15 amino acids long. The DNA shown is the 45-base CDR3, in frame from base 1. According to the germline V gene, CDR1 reads ENHRY and CDR2 reads SYGVKD. The donors were healthy, HIV-negative adults who had no recently reported acute infections or vaccinations. Every donor was a Caucasian adult residing in Nashville, Tennessee, USA. CD4+ T cells were enriched by magnetic negative selection; naive cells were then positively selected on CD45RA, and the negative fraction formed the memory subset. Blood was collected by leukapheresis, and PBMCs were isolated by Ficoll-Histopaque density gradient centrifugation and then cryopreserved in liquid nitrogen vapor phase. Analytical flow cytometry was used to check the purity and quantity of each magnetically sorted T cell population. Genomic DNA was isolated from every sorted fraction and measured by UV absorbance on a Nanodrop 2000c.

Using the deep immunoSEQ assay, TCR CDR3 regions were amplified from genomic DNA by multiplex PCR. Genomic DNA extracted from each cell subset was distributed evenly over all wells of several immunoSEQ 96-well plates, and each plate served as one replicate. Each replicate PCR for sorted subsets received approximately 220 ng genomic DNA, equal to around 32,000 T cell genomes. Purified libraries were quantified with a Qubit 3.0 fluorometer, sized on a Bioanalyzer 2100, and re-quantified with the KAPA Library Quantification kit. A separate single-read 150-cycle Illumina NextSeq 550 flow cell was used to sequence each immunoSEQ 96-well plate. As for the authors' bioinformatics: Because only junctional sequences without quality scores were contained in the immunoSEQ output, filtering matching that applied to full-length reads could not be performed. To assign V/J genes and CDR3, sequences were annotated against IMGT germline references using PyIR, a Python wrapper for IgBLAST v1.9. Any read was removed if the V/J assignment was weak (E-value above 1e-6), the CDR3 was missing, or the read contained stop codons, out-of-frame junctions, or ambiguous translated residues. A V3J clonotype was defined by an identical inferred V gene, J gene, and CDR3 amino acid sequence. Percentage overlap between repertoires was computed as shared unique clonotypes divided by the size of the smaller repertoire. Repertoire richness was assessed with RTK rarefaction, the Chao1 estimator, and Recon v2.1 estimates of unobserved clonotypes. OLGA was used to compute generation probabilities for all TCRbeta clonotypes that the gDNA method yielded from four donors. The clones in this table, taken by TCRdb from immuneACCESS, are in-frame only. Not every clone is retained; where verified, under half of the shortfall comes from an unresolved V gene, and the cause of the rest is unknown. D and trimming come from the DNA, and the V and J calls and clone size come from that table. The sample profile shows about a million clones; about 75% of them were found once. Over 1.3% of the sample comes from the top ten.

Comment on this clone: No antigen is known for it. No quality values exist for individual bases; no much larger clone is one base distant.

Here is what the overall study found, with its caveats: Compared with non-shared clonotypes, the clonotypes found in all four sorted-subset donors had higher generation probabilities. Sampling was limited to blood, and TCR repertoires in tissue likely differ from TCR repertoires in blood. Based on pairwise subsampling, the degree of clonotype sharing among donors was expected to be affected by sequencing depth. Naive subsets generally had larger estimated clonotype richness than memory subsets did. When several donors were compared, the shared fraction of clonotypes was about 5% for naive CD4, approximately 3.5% for naive CD8, roughly 2.3% for memory CD4, and 0.3% to 0.5% for memory CD8. Even with the large sequencing depth, rarefaction of the sorted-subset datasets indicated that sequencing was incomplete. Because the study included only a small number of donors, the genetic and exposure-history diversity represented was limited.

The chain is assembled from TRBV10-3 and TRBJ2-1; 9 bases in the middle match TRBD2. The clonotype comes from a man aged 18 to 29 in good health. Sequences were obtained from memory CD4+ T cells sorted from blood. Read against the paper, the sample's cell subset or site label means: CD45RA-negative fraction. The CDR3 is CAINHGVAGADEQFF. The nucleotides read TGTGCCATCAACCACGGGGTAGCGGGGGCTGATGAGCAGTTCTTC.